The T cell receptor (beta chain) under discussion was sequenced for a study of blood T cells in healthy people across ages (dated by TCRdb to between 2014 and 2017). For context, the study as a whole: Template switching captured roughly one uniquely barcoded TCR beta cDNA molecule per two T cells in model experiments. The study measured age-related changes in TCR beta repertoire diversity using deep sequencing normalized with unique cDNA molecular identifiers. The donors were divided into four age groups: young (average approximately 16 years), middle-aged (approximately 39), aged (around 67) and long-lived (roughly 82). Donors of different ages were randomly distributed across sequencing lanes to avoid experimental bias. The study analyzed two additional independent replicas of 1 million unique cDNA reads from the same blood draw for two donors, one aged 18 to 29 and one aged 80 or older.

Study-wide conclusions, independent of this receptor: There was a strong correlation between observed TCR beta diversity and the percentage of naive T cells measured by flow cytometry. Conclusive comparison of naive and antigen-experienced compartments was prevented by the profiling of bulk unsorted PBMCs. As age increased, observed TCR beta diversity per million T cells dropped in a roughly linear way, and a significant reduction was already evident by age about 40. Estimates of total diversity from one million sequenced T cells were regarded as lower bounds and underestimates. Because the CMV infection status of the donors was unknown, age-related changes in expanded clonotypes may potentially have been confounded. Compared with the aged group, the long-lived group had more naive CD4+ T cells, fewer expanded clones and increased TCR diversity, a pattern suggesting age selection.

The donors were roughly 39 Caucasian individuals from Russia, aged roughly 6 to 100 years, who were systemically healthy. Each donor gave approximately 10 milliliters of peripheral blood, collected into EDTA-treated Vacutainer tubes. Ficoll-Paque density-gradient centrifugation was used to isolate PBMCs, with at least 7 million per sample. Trizol reagent was used to extract total RNA from the PBMCs, yielding at least 6 micrograms per sample. Naive CD45RAhigh/CD27high T cell percentages were measured by flow cytometry on a PBMC aliquot from every donor. Library generation was performed with 5' RACE. Sequencing was performed on an Illumina HiSeq 2500. A second PCR of roughly 6 to 12 cycles was performed with a sample-barcoded 5' primer and a J-beta primer mix. A unique molecular identifier was introduced onto each TCR beta cDNA molecule by a template-switch 5' adaptor carrying 12 random nucleotides. Each sample yielded at least 3 million CDR3-containing paired-end reads. All of the RNA was converted into first-strand cDNA using the Mint cDNA synthesis kit, with a TRBC-specific oligonucleotide serving as the primer. All cDNA was treated with uracil-DNA glycosylase and then went through a first 18-cycle PCR with the universal primers M1SS and BC2_uni_R. As for how the authors treated the data: For normalization, 1 million high-quality reads were randomly selected from each sample, with every read carrying a distinct molecular identifier. Instead of being binned into consensus sequences, reads that shared molecular identifiers were thrown out. MiTCR, with a Q25 quality threshold and the strictest error-elimination algorithm, was used for CDR3 identification, clonotype clustering and error correction. A nonparametric unseen species model with Euler transformation was used to estimate a lower bound on total TCR beta diversity. Using fastp at Q25 and MiXCR, TCRdb reprocessed the public reads and kept productive beta chains. Every CDR3 protein is listed once, alongside the most common genes and DNA of its rows. These V and J calls originate from TCRdb's pipeline instead of the authors' own analysis. The sample table holds more than 800,000 distinct CDR3 sequences, of which more than 35% were seen once. Jointly, the top ten make up approximately 17% of the sample.

This clonotype was seen a handful of times. Its target antigen remains unknown. There are no base qualities to consult, and no much larger clone falls within one base. From the cysteine up to the phenylalanine, the CDR3 has a length of 13 residues. This entry keeps only the CDR3 DNA: 39 bases, framed from base 1. Compared with germline, V lacks 7 bases and J lacks 7 bases; bases without a gene match: 8. In the germline V gene (reference sequence), CDR1 corresponds to DFQATT and CDR2 to SNEGSKA. Recombination connected TRBV20-1 to TRBJ2-1; TRBD2 matches 9 bases in the middle. The sequence came from an older woman in good health. Sequencing used blood. For the CDR3, the sequence is CSEAASGINEQFF. The nucleotides are TGCAGTGAGGCGGCTAGCGGGATTAATGAGCAGTTCTTC.